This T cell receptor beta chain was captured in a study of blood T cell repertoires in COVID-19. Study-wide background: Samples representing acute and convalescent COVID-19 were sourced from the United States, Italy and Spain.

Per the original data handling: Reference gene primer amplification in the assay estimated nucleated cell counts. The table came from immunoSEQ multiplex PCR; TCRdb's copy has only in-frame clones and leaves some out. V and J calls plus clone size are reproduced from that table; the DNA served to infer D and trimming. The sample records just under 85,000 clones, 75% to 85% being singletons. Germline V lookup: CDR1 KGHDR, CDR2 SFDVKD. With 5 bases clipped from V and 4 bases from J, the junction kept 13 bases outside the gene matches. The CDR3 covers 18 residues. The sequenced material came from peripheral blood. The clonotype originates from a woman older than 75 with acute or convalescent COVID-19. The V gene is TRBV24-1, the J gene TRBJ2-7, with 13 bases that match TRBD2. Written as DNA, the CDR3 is TGTGCCACCAGTGGGGAGGACAGGAAGACTAGCGGGAGGTACGAGCAGTACTTC. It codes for CATSGEDRKTSGRYEQYF.